Below, one T cell receptor beta chain is given with its context. Its matching antigen is unknown. The read terminates 3 residues ahead of where the CDR3 ends, so the germline J gene completes it. V trimming: 1 base; J trimming: 7 bases; junction bases outside the gene matches: 0. Germline CDR1 and CDR2: SEHNR and FQNEAQ (reference sequence). This CDR3 contains 15 residues. Only in-frame clones appear in the TCRdb table, and some are missing; sequencing was by immunoSEQ multiplex PCR. The data include around 41,000 clones; the top ten clones carry 7.6%. The data were obtained in a study of T cells in women clearing cervical HPV infection. Study-wide background: Cases were women with histologically confirmed HPV16-related CIN3 or worse, including a couple of invasive cancers.

Study observations and caveats: CIN3+ cases had significantly higher TCR richness than controls; evenness did not differ. Richness plus V gene abundances separated cases from controls with AUC roughly 0.85.

The sample was blood buffy coat. This sequence was found in a woman between 18 and 70 years old with a cervical HPV16 infection that either progressed to CIN3+ or cleared (not recorded which). The chain links TRBV7-9 to TRBJ1-6; 11 bases are shared with TRBD1. The CDR3 bases that were read are TGTGCCAGCAGCTTAGGGGACAGGGGGAATTCACCC. Protein product: CASSLGDRGNSP. The CDR3, in full, reads CASSLGDRGNSPLHF.